What follows are 25 T cell receptor beta chains derived from one specimen sequenced in a study of technical replicates of blood from a few donors. Produced via immunoSEQ multiplex PCR; TCRdb's table is partial and in-frame only. The sample has 65,000 to 80,000 clones, around 95% seen once. Sequencing was carried out using T cells isolated from PBMCs. These TCRs come from a human donor in good health.

This sequence joins TRBV27 and TRBJ1-4, with TRBD1 matching 8 bases. In germline, CDR1 is MNHEY, CDR2 SMNVEV (reference sequence). After removal of 5 bases from V and 10 bases from J, the junction contained 9 bases not matched to a gene. CDR3 size: 14 residues. The CDR3 bases are TGTGCCAGCAGTCCCGGACAGGGAGTAGGAAAACTGTTTTTT. Encoded protein: CASSPGQGVGKLFF.

J is TRBJ2-3 and V is TRBV6-1; TRBD1 might be the D (5 bases). This CDR3 comprises 15 residues. V gave up 6 bases and J gave up 6 bases, with 19 bases separating them. Germline CDR1 MNHNS, CDR2 SASEGT. Written as DNA, the CDR3 is TGTGCCAGCAGCCCCAGGGCCCCGGTTGCGGATACGCAGTATTTT. Translating gives CASSPRAPVADTQYF.

A single count supports this clone. The chain recombines TRBV5-1 with TRBJ1-6, with 7 bases fitting TRBD1. The CDR3 has 13 amino acids. V lost 2 bases to trimming and J lost 10 bases; unmatched junction nucleotides: 3. Germline values: CDR1 SGHRS, CDR2 YFSETQ. CDR3 bases: TGCGCCAGCAGCTTAGACAGGGACTCACCCCTCCACTTT. Protein product: CASSLDRDSPLHF.

This clone was seen once. The V gene is TRBV5-1, the J gene TRBJ1-3; 7 bases agree with TRBD1. Looked up from germline, CDR1 is SGHRS and CDR2 is YFSETQ. The CDR3 extends over 15 amino acids. The junction had 5 bases not matched to a gene; V was cut back by 1 base and J by 4 bases. This chain's CDR3 is CASSLKQTGGNTIYF. DNA for the CDR3: TGCGCCAGCAGCTTGAAACAGACAGGGGGAAACACCATATATTTT. The variable domain in full, completed from reference TRBV5-1 and TRBJ1-3, reads KAGVTQTPRYLIKTRGQQVTLSCSPISGHRSVSWYQQTPGQGLQFLFEYFSETQRNKGNFPGRFSGRQFSNSRSEMNVSTLELGDSALYLCASSLKQTGGNTIYFGEGSWLTVV.

This chain uses TRBV6-1 with TRBJ2-7, with no clear D. The V gene lost 3 bases and the J gene lost 5 bases, with 23 bases spanning the gap. Per the germline V gene, CDR1 is MNHNS and CDR2 is SASEGT. CDR3 length: 17 amino acids. This chain's CDR3 is CASSETAARSIWDEQYF. For the CDR3, the DNA is TGTGCCAGCAGTGAGACTGCGGCTCGGAGCATCTGGGACGAGCAGTACTTC.

A single count supports this clone. The V call is TRBV7-2, the J call TRBJ2-7, with 12 bases fitting TRBD1. Germline CDR1 SGHTA, CDR2 FQGNSA. This CDR3 contains 15 residues. V lost 4 bases, J lost 4 bases, and 5 bases stayed unmatched. The CDR3 DNA is TGTGCCAGCAGCTCCCGGGACAGGGGGCAGTACGAGCAGTACTTC. This encodes CASSSRDRGQYEQYF.

The chain employs TRBV4-1 and TRBJ1-1; weak D call: TRBD1 (6 bases). Germline CDR1 is MGHRA and CDR2 is YSYEKL. The V gene lost 1 base and the J gene lost 4 bases, with 16 bases spanning the gap. This CDR3 comprises 16 residues. The CDR3 DNA reads as TGCGCCAGCAGCCAAGCCCCCGAGCAGGGGACCACTGAAGCTTTCTTT. This sequence encodes CASSQAPEQGTTEAFF.

The chain couples TRBV7-8 to TRBJ2-5, with TRBD2 identical over 10 bases. Trimming at V came to 5 bases and at J to 5 bases, leaving 11 bases not matched to a gene. CDR1 and CDR2 (germline): SGHVS, FQNEAQ. The CDR3 is 16 residues long. The CDR3 bases are TGTGCCAGCAGCCCCCGCATGGGTAGCGGGAGGGAGACCCAGTACTTC. Protein sequence: CASSPRMGSGRETQYF. The full variable domain, completed using reference TRBV7-8 and TRBJ2-5, is GAGVSQSPRYKVAKRGQDVALRCDPISGHVSLFWYQQALGQGPEFLTYFQNEAQLDKSGLPSDRFFAERPEGSVSTLKIQRTQQEDSAVYLCASSPRMGSGRETQYFGPGTRLLVL.

The gene calls are TRBV11-2 and TRBJ1-1; no firm D call. The CDR3 runs to 13 residues. Germline lookup yields CDR1 SGHAT and CDR2 FQNNGV. The V gene lost 1 base and the J gene lost 6 bases, with 9 bases spanning the gap. As DNA, the CDR3 is TGTGCCAGCAGCTTAGGAGCTGATCCTGAAGCTTTCTTT. Encoded protein: CASSLGADPEAFF. Full variable domain (outside the CDR3, taken from reference TRBV11-2 and TRBJ1-1): EAGVAQSPRYKIIEKRQSVAFWCNPISGHATLYWYQQILGQGPKLLIQFQNNGVVDDSQLPKDRFSAERLKGVDSTLKIQPAKLEDSAVYLCASSLGADPEAFFGQGTRLTVV.

J is TRBJ2-7 and V is TRBV5-4; unclear D gene. CDR1 and CDR2 from the germline V gene are SGHNT and YYREEE (reference sequence). The CDR3 is 13 residues long. V was clipped by 0 bases and J by 3 bases, with 7 bases between them. CDR3 sequence reads: CASSLELNYEQYF. CDR3 coding DNA: TGTGCCAGCAGCTTGGAACTGAACTACGAGCAGTACTTC.

This clone occurred once. J is TRBJ2-3 and V is TRBV25-1; TRBD1 might be the D (5 bases). Germline V gene lookup returns CDR1 MGHDK and CDR2 SYGVNS. Trimming pared 4 bases from V and 2 bases from J, leaving 10 bases between. The CDR3 consists of 14 residues. CDR3 nucleotide sequence: TGTGCCAGCAGTGGGAGACAGTTCACAGATACGCAGTATTTT. It codes for CASSGRQFTDTQYF.

This clone has only one observation. Germline is not matched at one junction end, which may reflect a read error. The V call is TRBV13, the J call TRBJ2-7, with 7 bases lining up with TRBD1. This CDR3 contains 14 residues. From germline, CDR1 is PRHDT and CDR2 FYEKMQ (reference sequence). CDR3 in DNA: TGTGCCAGCAGCTCCCCCCTATCCGGGGACAGACTAAACTTC. Translation: CASSSPLSGDRLNF.

The V call is TRBV2, the J call TRBJ2-1; the D is unclear. The CDR3 extends over 10 amino acids. Trimming took off 8 bases at V and 8 bases at J, with 7 bases between the two ends. Per germline, CDR1 SNHLY and CDR2 FYNNEI. The CDR3 spells CASGRDEQFF. CDR3 nucleotide sequence: TGTGCCAGCGGTCGGGATGAGCAGTTCTTC.

As to this clone: An end of the junction differs from the germline gene, which may be a read error. The chain has TRBV7-7 and TRBJ2-3; 7 nucleotides agree with TRBD1. This CDR3 comprises 16 residues. Germline V CDR1 and CDR2: SSHAT, FNYEAQ (reference sequence). This CDR3 reads CASNQTGDRVRDTQYF. Written as DNA, the CDR3 is TGTGCTAGCAACCAAACAGGAGACAGGGTAAGAGATACGCAGTATTTT.

V and J are TRBV4-1 and TRBJ2-3; TRBD2 agrees at 8 bases. CDR1 MGHRA and CDR2 YSYEKL come from the germline V gene. V shed 0 bases and J 2 bases; nucleotides not matched to a gene: 7. The CDR3 runs to 17 residues. The CDR3 loop is CASSQDEVAGLTDTQYF. CDR3 DNA: TGCGCCAGCAGCCAAGATGAGGTAGCGGGACTCACAGATACGCAGTATTTT.

The chain joins TRBV7-9 to TRBJ2-2; no reliable D call. Germline lookup yields CDR1 SEHNR and CDR2 FQNEAQ (reference sequence). The CDR3 covers 13 residues. V lost 4 bases to trimming and J lost 6 bases, with 9 bases between them. CDR3 nucleotides: TGTGCCAGCAGCTCTGCCCCAGCCGGGGAGCTGTTTTTT. Amino acids: CASSSAPAGELFF.

The genes are TRBV5-4 and TRBJ1-2, with TRBD1 matching over 7 bases. With V trimmed by 5 bases and J by 5 bases, 9 bases remained unmatched. Per the germline V gene, CDR1 is SGHNT and CDR2 is YYREEE (reference sequence). The CDR3 sequence is 14 residues long. The CDR3 is CASRNTGVRYGYTF. CDR3 DNA: TGTGCCAGCAGGAATACAGGGGTTCGGTATGGCTACACCTTC.

The J gene is TRBJ2-5, the V gene TRBV6-6, with D maybe TRBD2 (5 bases). CDR1 MNHNY and CDR2 SVGAGI come from the germline V gene (reference sequence). The CDR3 consists of 14 residues. V lost 8 bases and J 1 base, leaving 14 bases between the germline ends. CDR3 in DNA: TGTGCCAGCGGGAGAAAAGCGGCCCAAGAGACCCAGTACTTC. Encoded protein: CASGRKAAQETQYF.

The rearrangement links TRBV4-1 to TRBJ1-4; 10 bases agree with TRBD1. V gave up 7 bases and J gave up 8 bases; unmatched junction bases: 4. Germline V gene sequence: CDR1 MGHRA, CDR2 YSYEKL. This CDR3 is built from 13 residues. The CDR3 sequence: CASTGTGDEKLFF. CDR3 nucleotides: TGCGCCAGCACCGGGACAGGGGACGAAAAACTGTTTTTT.

The chain couples TRBV28 to TRBJ2-1, with 7 bases identical to TRBD2. The length of the CDR3 is 15 residues. The germline V gene encodes CDR1 MDHEN and CDR2 SYDVKM. V lost 5 bases and J lost 2; bases outside the gene matches: 6. Here the CDR3 DNA reads TGTGCCAGCAGTCGCCAGGGAGGGCCCTACAATGAGCAGTTCTTC. It is translated as CASSRQGGPYNEQFF.

V is TRBV15 and J is TRBJ2-3; a possible D gene is TRBD1 (6 bases). Germline values: CDR1 LNHNV, CDR2 YYDKDF (reference sequence). V was pared by 5 bases and J by 2 bases, with 14 bases between. The CDR3 consists of 15 residues. CDR3 in amino acids: CATSARQAYTDTQYF. The CDR3 bases are TGTGCCACCAGCGCGAGACAGGCCTACACAGATACGCAGTATTTT.

The rearrangement joins TRBV4-1 to TRBJ2-1; perhaps TRBD1 as D (6 bases). V was cut by 2 bases and J by 4 bases, with 12 bases left in between. In germline, CDR1 is MGHRA, CDR2 YSYEKL. The CDR3 extends over 15 amino acids. The CDR3: CASSQLLGGYNEQFF. The DNA for the CDR3 is TGCGCCAGCAGCCAACTCCTAGGGGGATACAATGAGCAGTTCTTC.

V and J are TRBV28 and TRBJ1-2; D is possibly TRBD1 (5 bases). The V end was cut by 6 bases, the J end by 1 base, with 15 bases between. The CDR3 spans 15 residues. CDR1 is MDHEN and CDR2 is SYDVKM in the germline V gene. This CDR3 is CASSKPYRINYGYTF. The CDR3 DNA sequence: TGTGCCAGCAGCAAGCCATACAGGATTAACTATGGCTACACCTTC.

This sequence joins TRBV5-1 and TRBJ2-5, with 8 bases that match TRBD2. Germline CDR1 is SGHRS and CDR2 is YFSETQ. Germline trimming cut 0 bases from V and 3 bases from J; bases unmatched to any gene: 10. This CDR3 region has 17 residues. In DNA, the CDR3 is TGCGCCAGCAGCTTGGGTCCTAGCGGGTTTACCGAAGAGACCCAGTACTTC. This codes for CASSLGPSGFTEETQYF.

This chain uses TRBV19 with TRBJ1-2; 10 bases map to TRBD1. The V segment lost 3 bases and the J segment 5 bases; nucleotides outside the gene matches: 12. Germline CDR1 LNHDA, CDR2 SQIVND (reference sequence). This CDR3 has 17 residues. Written as DNA, the CDR3 is TGTGCCAGTAGTATGGGGACAGGGGCGTTACTTCGATATGGCTACACCTTC. It yields the protein CASSMGTGALLRYGYTF.